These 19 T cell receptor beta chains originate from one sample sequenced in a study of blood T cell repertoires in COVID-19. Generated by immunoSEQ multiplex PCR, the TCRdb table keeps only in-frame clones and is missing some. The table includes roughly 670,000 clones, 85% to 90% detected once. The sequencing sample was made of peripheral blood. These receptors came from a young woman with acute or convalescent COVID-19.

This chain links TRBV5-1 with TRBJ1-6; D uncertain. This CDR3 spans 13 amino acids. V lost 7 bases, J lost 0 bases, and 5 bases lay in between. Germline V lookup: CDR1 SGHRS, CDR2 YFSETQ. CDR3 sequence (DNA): TGCGCCAGCGGGCTCTCCTATAATTCACCCCTCCACTTT. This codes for CASGLSYNSPLHF.

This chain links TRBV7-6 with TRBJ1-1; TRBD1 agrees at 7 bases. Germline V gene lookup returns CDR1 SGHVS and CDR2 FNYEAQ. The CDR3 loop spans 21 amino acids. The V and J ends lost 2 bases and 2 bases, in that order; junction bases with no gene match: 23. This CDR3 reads CASSLFRGKGASEWINTEAFF. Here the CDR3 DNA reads TGTGCCAGCAGCTTATTTCGCGGGAAGGGGGCGAGTGAGTGGATAAACACTGAAGCTTTCTTT.

In nucleotides, the CDR3 is TGTGCCAGCAGCGTAGACGCTAGAGAGGGTTACAATGAGCAGTTCTTC. It codes for CASSVDAREGYNEQFF. V gene TRBV9 combines with J gene TRBJ2-1, with a possible D match to TRBD2 (5 bases). The germline gives CDR1 SGDLS, CDR2 YYNGEE. The V end was cut by 0 bases, the J end by 4 bases, with 14 bases between. The length of the CDR3 is 16 residues. Drawing the rest from reference TRBV9 and TRBJ2-1, the complete variable domain is DSGVTQTPKHLITATGQRVTLRCSPRSGDLSVYWYQQSLDQGLQFLIQYYNGEERAKGNILERFSAQQFPDLHSELNLSSLELGDSALYFCASSVDAREGYNEQFFGPGTRLTVL.

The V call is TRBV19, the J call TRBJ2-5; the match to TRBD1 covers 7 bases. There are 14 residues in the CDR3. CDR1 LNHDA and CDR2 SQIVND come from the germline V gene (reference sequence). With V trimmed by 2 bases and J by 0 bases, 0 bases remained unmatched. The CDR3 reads CASSITGDQETQYF. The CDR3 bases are TGTGCCAGTAGTATAACAGGGGACCAAGAGACCCAGTACTTC.

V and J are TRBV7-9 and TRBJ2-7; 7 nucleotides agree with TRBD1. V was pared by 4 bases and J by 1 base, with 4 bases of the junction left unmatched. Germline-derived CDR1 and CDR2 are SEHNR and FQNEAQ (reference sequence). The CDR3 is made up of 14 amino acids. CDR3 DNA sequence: TGTGCCAGCAGCTCTTCCAGGGGGTCCTACGAGCAGTACTTC. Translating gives CASSSSRGSYEQYF.

The CDR3 sequence: CASSILGSTGSYGYTF. Written as DNA, the CDR3 is TGTGCCAGTAGTATATTGGGATCGACAGGGAGCTATGGCTACACCTTC. The rearrangement links TRBV19 to TRBJ1-2; 7 nucleotides agree with TRBD1. The length of the CDR3 is 16 residues. V was pared by 2 bases and J by 4 bases, with 10 bases of the junction left unmatched. From germline, CDR1 is LNHDA and CDR2 SQIVND (reference sequence).

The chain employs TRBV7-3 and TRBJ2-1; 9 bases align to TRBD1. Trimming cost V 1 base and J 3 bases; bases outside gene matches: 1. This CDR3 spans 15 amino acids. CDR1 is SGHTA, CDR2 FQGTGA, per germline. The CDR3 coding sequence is TGTGCCAGCAGCTTAATGGGACAGGGCTACAATGAGCAGTTCTTC. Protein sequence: CASSLMGQGYNEQFF.

CDR3 DNA: TGCGCCAGCAGCCCTTGGGCCGGGAGGTCCCCAGGGAGGCGAAATGAAAAACTGTTTTTT. Residues: CASSPWAGRSPGRRNEKLFF. The gene calls are TRBV4-1 and TRBJ1-4; perhaps TRBD1 as D (5 bases). Germline CDR1 reads MGHRA; CDR2 reads YSYEKL. The CDR3 is 20 amino acids. V dropped 4 bases and J dropped 5 bases, with 29 bases sitting between them.

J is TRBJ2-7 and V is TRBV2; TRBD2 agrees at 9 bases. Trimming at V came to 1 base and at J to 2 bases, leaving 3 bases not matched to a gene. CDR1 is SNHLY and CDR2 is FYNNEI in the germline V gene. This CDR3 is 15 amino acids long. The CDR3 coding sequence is TGTGCCAGCAGTGAAGAGCTAGCGGGGCCCTACGAGCAGTACTTC. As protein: CASSEELAGPYEQYF.

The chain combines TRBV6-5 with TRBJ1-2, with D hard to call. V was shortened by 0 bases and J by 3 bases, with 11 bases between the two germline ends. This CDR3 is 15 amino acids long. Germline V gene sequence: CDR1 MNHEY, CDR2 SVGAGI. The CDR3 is CASSYSFADYYGYTF. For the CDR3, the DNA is TGTGCCAGCAGTTACTCTTTCGCGGACTACTATGGCTACACCTTC.

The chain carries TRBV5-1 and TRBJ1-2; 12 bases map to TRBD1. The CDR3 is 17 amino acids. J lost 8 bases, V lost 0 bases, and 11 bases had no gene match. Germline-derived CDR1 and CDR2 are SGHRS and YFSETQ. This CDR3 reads CASSLGPYRDRGQGYTF. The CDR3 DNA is TGCGCCAGCAGCTTGGGGCCTTACCGGGACAGGGGGCAAGGCTACACCTTC.

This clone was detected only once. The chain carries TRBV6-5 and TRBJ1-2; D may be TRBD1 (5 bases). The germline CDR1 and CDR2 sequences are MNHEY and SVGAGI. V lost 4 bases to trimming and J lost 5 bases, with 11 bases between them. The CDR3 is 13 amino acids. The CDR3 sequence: CASSFRGEYGYTF. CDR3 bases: TGTGCCAGCAGTTTTCGGGGGGAATATGGCTACACCTTC.

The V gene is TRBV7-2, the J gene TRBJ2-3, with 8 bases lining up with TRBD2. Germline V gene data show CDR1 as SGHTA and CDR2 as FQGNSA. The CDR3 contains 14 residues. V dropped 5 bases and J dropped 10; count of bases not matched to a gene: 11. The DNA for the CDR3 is TGTGCCAGCAGCGGGGGGTCCGGAGCGGGGGCGCAGTATTTT. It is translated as CASSGGSGAGAQYF.

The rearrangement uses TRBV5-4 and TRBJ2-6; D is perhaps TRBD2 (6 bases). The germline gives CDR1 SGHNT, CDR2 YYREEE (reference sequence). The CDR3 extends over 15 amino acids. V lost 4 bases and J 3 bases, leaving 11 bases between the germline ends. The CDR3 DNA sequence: TGTGCCAGCAGCGCCGGGGGTTTTGGGGCCAACGTCCTGACTTTC. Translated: CASSAGGFGANVLTF.

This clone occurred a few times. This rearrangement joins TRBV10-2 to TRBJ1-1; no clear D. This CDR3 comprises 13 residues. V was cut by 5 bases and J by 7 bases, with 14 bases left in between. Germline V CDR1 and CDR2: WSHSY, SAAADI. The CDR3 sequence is CASSSAEVSEAFF. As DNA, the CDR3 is TGCGCCAGCAGTTCAGCTGAGGTTAGTGAAGCTTTCTTT.

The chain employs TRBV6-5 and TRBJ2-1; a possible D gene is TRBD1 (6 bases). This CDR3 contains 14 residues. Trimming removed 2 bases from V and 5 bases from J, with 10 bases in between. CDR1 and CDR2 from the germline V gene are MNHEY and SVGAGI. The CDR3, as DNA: TGTGCCAGCAGTTACGTGGGACAAAACAATGAGCAGTTCTTC. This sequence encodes CASSYVGQNNEQFF.

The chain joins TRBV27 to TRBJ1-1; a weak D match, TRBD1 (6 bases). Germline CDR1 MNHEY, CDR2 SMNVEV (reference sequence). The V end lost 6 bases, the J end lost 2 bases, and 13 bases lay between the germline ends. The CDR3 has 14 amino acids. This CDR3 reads CASRLNRDNTEAFF. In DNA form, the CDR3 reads TGTGCCAGCAGACTAAACAGGGACAACACTGAAGCTTTCTTT.

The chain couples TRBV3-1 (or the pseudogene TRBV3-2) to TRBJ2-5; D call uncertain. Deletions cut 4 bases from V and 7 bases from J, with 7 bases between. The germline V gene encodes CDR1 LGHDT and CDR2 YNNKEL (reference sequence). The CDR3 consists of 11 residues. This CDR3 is CASSRAGTQYF. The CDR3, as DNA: TGTGCCAGCAGCCGTGCAGGGACCCAGTACTTC.

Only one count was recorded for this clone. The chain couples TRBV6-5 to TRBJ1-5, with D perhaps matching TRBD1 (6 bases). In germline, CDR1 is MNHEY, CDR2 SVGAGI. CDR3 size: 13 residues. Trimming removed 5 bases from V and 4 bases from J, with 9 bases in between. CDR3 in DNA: TGTGCCAGCAGTCACAGGGATAATCAGCCCCAGCATTTT. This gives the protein CASSHRDNQPQHF.